The subject of this entry is one T cell receptor (beta chain). This sample is drawn from a study of blood T cell repertoires in COVID-19. At the level of the study: Material from acute and convalescent COVID-19 was sourced from the United States, Italy and Spain. Sources were T cells, B-cell-depleted T cells, or PBMCs; the material itself was cDNA or gDNA.

The germline V and J ends were trimmed by 4 bases and 6 bases, with 18 bases remaining between them. The CDR3 is 15 residues long. CDR1 and CDR2 from the germline V gene are LGHDT and YNNKEL (reference sequence). Repertoires were generated with immunoSEQ multiplex PCR, while TCRdb's copy carries only in-frame clones and drops some. Among approximately 99,000 clones listed, 87% were seen once. The chain has TRBV3-1 (or the pseudogene TRBV3-2) and TRBJ1-1; D is possibly TRBD1 (5 bases). The source is a human donor in a cohort sampled during active COVID-19. Sequencing input: peripheral blood. The CDR3: CASSPMARRGAEAFF. DNA of the CDR3: TGTGCCAGCAGCCCCATGGCCAGGCGGGGGGCTGAAGCTTTCTTT.